This TCR beta chain is from a study of T-cell memory formation after mild COVID-19. Findings and caveats of the study: The appearance of some responding clones in pre-infection memory suggested that cross-reactive memory joined. Specificity for SARS-CoV-2 was not confirmed among the second-wave clones peaking on day 37.

TCRdb re-derived calls from the 5' RACE reads in MiXCR, one entry per CDR3 protein. Among 100,000 to 150,000 distinct CDR3 sequences, about 6% were seen once, and the ten largest hold under 2.5%. The CDR3 has 17 amino acids. Trimming removed 6 bases from V and 1 base from J; junction bases left unmatched: 5. CDR1 and CDR2 (germline): MNHEY, SVGAGI. Concerning this clonotype itself: Its antigen is unidentified.

The source of this sequence is an adult woman who had mild COVID-19 (a few samples of this study predate the infection). Cell type and time point are not known. Source material: PBMCs or a T cell subset sorted from them (not recorded which). The genes are TRBV6-5 and TRBJ2-3, with 15 bases matching TRBD2. The DNA for the CDR3 is TGTGCCAGCAGCCCCTGGACTAGCGGGGGGGGCACAGATACGCAGTATTTT. Its translation: CASSPWTSGGGTDTQYF.